The T cell receptor (beta chain) under discussion was sequenced for a study of CD8+CD57+ T cells in acquired aplastic anemia. Study details: Sequencing produced an average of around 10 million reads per healthy donor for CD4+ cells.

Profiling that covered TCR beta VDJ and CDR3 relied on genomic DNA as its template. TCRdb recomputed calls from the reads with MiXCR, one row per CDR3 protein. In the table there are about 190,000 distinct CDR3 sequences, around 50% of which are singletons. CDR3 size: 16 residues. V dropped 5 bases and J dropped 1; count of bases not matched to a gene: 10. Germline V gives CDR1 MNHEY, CDR2 SVGAGI. The chain carries TRBV6-5 and TRBJ1-2; TRBD1 matches 7 bases. The receptor was derived from a human donor in good health, serving as a control. Specimen: sorted CD4+, CD8+, or CD8+CD57+ T cells (not recorded which) from PBMCs. The CDR3 nucleotides are TGTGCCAGCAGTCGACGAACAGGGGATCATAACTATGGCTACACCTTC. It yields the protein CASSRRTGDHNYGYTF.